This TCR beta chain was profiled in a study of spatial heterogeneity in lung cancer (dated by TCRdb to about 2019). Background for the entire study: Beta-chain transcripts were consistently detected in greater numbers than alpha-chain transcripts, which likely reflects a higher abundance of beta-chain transcripts. At surgery, both alpha and beta chains were TCR-sequenced in more than 200 tumor regions, approximately 64 matched nontumor lung samples and a few dozen PBMC samples. In the raw uncorrected reads, each unique combination of TCR and UMI appeared more than ten times on average. In non-small cell lung cancer, the study quantitatively compared TCR alpha and beta repertoires across several tumor regions, matched nontumor lung, and blood. The study linked features of the TCR repertoire to counts of nonsynonymous mutations, which were determined by whole-exome sequencing of tumor tissue. General findings and caveats noted by the study authors: Additional single-cell paired TCR alpha and beta sequencing was considered necessary to confirm, at a functional level, the hypothesis that regional TCRs recognize regional mutations. Ubiquitous expanded tumor TCRs were detected in blood more often at tumor resection than at routine follow-up.

V drops 2 bases and J drops 5 bases, leaving 14 bases in between. The CDR1 and CDR2 encoded by the germline V gene are MDHEN and SYDVKM. From the cysteine through the phenylalanine, the CDR3 covers 15 amino acids. Of the read, only the CDR3 DNA is kept; its 45 bases are in frame from base 1. Per the publication, the time point label means: sample taken at primary tumor resection. Samples were obtained from approximately 70 patients with early-stage, untreated non-small cell lung cancer from the lung TRACERx cohort. Whole RNA extracted from tumor and nontumor lung tissue, or from cryopreserved PBMC samples, was used for TCR sequencing without cell sorting. Only patients for whom sufficient RNA was available from at least two tumor regions were selected for TCR sequencing. This clonotype has a count of ten or more. Its target antigen remains unknown. Base qualities are missing; no much larger clone stands one base away.

Library prep was done by 5' RACE. Sequencing was performed on a NextSeq 500. In the TCR library protocol, a unique molecular identifier was attached to each TCR cDNA molecule so that PCR and sequencing errors could be corrected. As for the original processing: TCR identification, UMI-based error correction and CDR3 extraction were performed with Decombinator tools. TCRs above a frequency of 2 per 1,000, corresponding to the top 1% of the tumor frequency distribution, were defined as expanded. Rényi diversity was computed with the R vegan package after subsampling each repertoire 100 times to 5,000 TCRs. CDR3 similarity networks were built from amino acid triplet string-kernel similarity, connecting CDR3s with pairwise similarity above 0.82. Starting from the raw public reads, TCRdb applied fastp trimming at Q25, assembled clones with MiXCR and retained in-frame beta chains. For every CDR3 protein sequence, its rows merge into one entry that carries the most common genes and DNA. These V and J calls originate from TCRdb's pipeline instead of the authors' own analysis. This sample comprises over 50,000 distinct CDR3 sequences, around 6% of them detected only once. The ten largest clonotypes hold roughly 14% of the sample.

The sequence links TRBV28 to TRBJ2-3; the D segment could be TRBD2, given 5 matching bases. The receptor was isolated from a female donor with early-stage non-small cell lung cancer. The sequenced sample was PBMCs, obtained at surgery. CDR3 reads: CASSLDSPRVDTQYF. In nucleotides, the sequence is TGTGCCAGCAGTTTAGATTCTCCGAGGGTAGATACGCAGTATTTT.